The 18 T cell receptor beta chains presented below share a single source sample, sequenced in a study of blood T cell repertoires in COVID-19. Libraries were prepared by immunoSEQ multiplex PCR; TCRdb keeps only in-frame clonotypes and omits some of them. The sample includes 280,000 or so clones, over 75% of them seen just once. The sequenced sample consisted of PBMCs or T cells enriched from blood (not recorded which). These receptors originate from a man aged 25 to 40 who had recovered from COVID-19.

The chain combines TRBV18 with TRBJ2-3; 10 bases are shared with TRBD1. Losses at the gene ends were 5 bases for V and 2 bases for J; bases not matched to a gene: 7. The CDR3 spans 16 residues. Germline values: CDR1 KGHSH, CDR2 LQKENI. CDR3 amino acids: CASSARQGAITDTQYF. DNA for the CDR3: TGTGCCAGCTCAGCGAGACAGGGGGCTATCACAGATACGCAGTATTTT.

This clone is a singleton in its sample. The V call is TRBV3-1 (or the pseudogene TRBV3-2), the J call TRBJ1-2; no clear D. Germline-derived CDR1 and CDR2 are LGHDT and YNNKEL (reference sequence). The V gene lost 4 bases and the J gene lost 8 bases, with 14 bases spanning the gap. This CDR3 has 13 residues. The CDR3 bases are TGTGCCAGCAGCCCTGCTTGGGGAGAAGGCTACACCTTC. Protein product: CASSPAWGEGYTF.

This rearrangement joins TRBV19 to TRBJ1-2; D call uncertain. Trimming shortened V by 7 bases and J by 4 bases, and 13 bases separated the two germline ends. The CDR3 consists of 13 residues. In germline, CDR1 is LNHDA, CDR2 SQIVND (reference sequence). CDR3 region: CASTSRLSYGYTF. In DNA form, the CDR3 reads TGTGCCAGTACCTCACGACTGAGCTATGGCTACACCTTC. Full variable domain (outside the CDR3, taken from reference TRBV19 and TRBJ1-2): DGGITQSPKYLFRKEGQNVTLSCEQNLNHDAMYWYRQDPGQGLRLIYYSQIVNDFQKGDIAEGYSVSREKKESFPLTVTSAQKNPTAFYLCASTSRLSYGYTFGSGTRLTVV.

This clone was recorded once. The chain is built from TRBV16 and TRBJ1-3; 7 positions agree with TRBD1. The CDR3 has 15 residues. Losses at the gene ends were 4 bases for V and 5 bases for J; bases not matched to a gene: 8. Germline-derived CDR1 and CDR2 are KGHSY and FQNENV. This CDR3 is CASSPRDRSRNTIYF. In DNA, the CDR3 is TGTGCCAGCAGCCCAAGGGACAGAAGTAGAAACACCATATATTTT.

V usage is TRBV5-1 and J usage is TRBJ1-2; TRBD1 matches at 10 bases. Trimming at V came to 4 bases and at J to 7 bases, leaving 10 bases not matched to a gene. Germline CDR1 is SGHRS and CDR2 is YFSETQ. The CDR3 runs to 15 residues. In nucleotides, the CDR3 is TGCGCCAGCAGCCCGAATCCCGACAGGGGGCCTGGCTACACCTTC. Encoded protein: CASSPNPDRGPGYTF.

This clone was seen more than once but under ten times. The chain is built from TRBV7-6 and TRBJ2-5; 9 positions match TRBD1. The CDR3 is made up of 15 amino acids. Per germline, CDR1 SGHVS and CDR2 FNYEAQ. Losses at the gene ends were 1 base for V and 5 bases for J; bases not matched to a gene: 5. The CDR3 protein is CASSLVTGGWETQYF. The DNA for the CDR3 is TGTGCCAGCAGCTTAGTTACAGGGGGCTGGGAGACCCAGTACTTC. Combining the CDR3 with reference TRBV7-6 and TRBJ2-5 gives the whole variable domain GAGVSQSPRYKVTKRGQDVALRCDPISGHVSLYWYRQALGQGPEFLTYFNYEAQQDKSGLPNDRFSAERPEGSISTLTIQRTEQRDSAMYRCASSLVTGGWETQYFGPGTRLLVL.

The chain links TRBV19 to TRBJ1-4; TRBD1 is a possible D gene (6 bases). The CDR3 is 13 residues long. Germline V gene lookup returns CDR1 LNHDA and CDR2 SQIVND (reference sequence). Trimming shortened V by 3 bases and J by 14 bases, and 16 bases separated the two germline ends. The CDR3 DNA is TGTGCCAGTAGTATCAGGGGCAGTGTAGACCTGTTTTTT. Translation: CASSIRGSVDLFF. Full variable domain (outside the CDR3, taken from reference TRBV19 and TRBJ1-4): DGGITQSPKYLFRKEGQNVTLSCEQNLNHDAMYWYRQDPGQGLRLIYYSQIVNDFQKGDIAEGYSVSREKKESFPLTVTSAQKNPTAFYLCASSIRGSVDLFFGSGTQLSVL.

The chain has TRBV4-1 and TRBJ2-5, with 9 bases aligning to TRBD2. The trim removed 3 bases at V and 5 bases at J, leaving 10 bases unmatched. Germline V gene data show CDR1 as MGHRA and CDR2 as YSYEKL. CDR3 size: 16 residues. The chain's CDR3 is CASSQAGGPRGETQYF. CDR3 in DNA: TGCGCCAGCAGCCAGGCGGGGGGGCCAAGAGGCGAGACCCAGTACTTC.

The genes are TRBV12-5 and TRBJ1-2; 7 bases line up with TRBD1. With 1 base clipped from V and 7 bases from J, the junction kept 9 bases outside the gene matches. The CDR3 runs 15 residues. Germline V lookup: CDR1 LGHNT, CDR2 FRNRAP. Written as DNA, the CDR3 is TGTGCTAGTGGTTTGGACTTGACAGGGCTTCGTGGCTACACCTTC. This codes for CASGLDLTGLRGYTF.

CDR3 sequence reads: CASSQDVAGGRPQYF. CDR3 sequence (DNA): TGCGCCAGCAGCCAAGACGTAGCGGGGGGGCGGCCGCAGTATTTT. The gene calls are TRBV4-1 and TRBJ2-3; 11 bases match TRBD2. The length of the CDR3 is 15 residues. CDR1 and CDR2 (germline): MGHRA, YSYEKL. With V trimmed by 0 bases and J by 10 bases, 6 bases remained unmatched.

This chain links TRBV19 with TRBJ1-2; D not resolved. With 4 bases removed from V and 4 bases from J, the gap between germline ends came to 10 bases. Germline CDR1 is LNHDA and CDR2 is SQIVND (reference sequence). This CDR3 has 13 residues. In DNA, the CDR3 is TGTGCCAGTAGTACTCCCGGGTTCTATGGCTACACCTTC. Its protein product is CASSTPGFYGYTF. Full variable domain (outside the CDR3, taken from reference TRBV19 and TRBJ1-2): DGGITQSPKYLFRKEGQNVTLSCEQNLNHDAMYWYRQDPGQGLRLIYYSQIVNDFQKGDIAEGYSVSREKKESFPLTVTSAQKNPTAFYLCASSTPGFYGYTFGSGTRLTVV.

This clone turned up a few times. The chain is built from TRBV11-3 and TRBJ1-2; 8 bases are shared with TRBD1. V gave up 5 bases and J gave up 3 bases; unmatched junction bases: 8. This CDR3 region has 15 residues. The germline gives CDR1 SGHNT, CDR2 YENEEA. In nucleotides, the CDR3 is TGTGCCAGCAGCCCCCGGACAGGGAGTTACTATGGCTACACCTTC. Residues: CASSPRTGSYYGYTF.

The chain employs TRBV18 and TRBJ1-1; a possible D gene is TRBD1 (5 bases). Germline V gene lookup returns CDR1 KGHSH and CDR2 LQKENI. The CDR3 has 14 residues. Trimming removed 4 bases from V and 4 bases from J, with 13 bases in between. The CDR3 DNA sequence: TGTGCCAGCTCACTCTCAGGGTTGGCCACTGAAGCTTTCTTT. Translation: CASSLSGLATEAFF.

The chain couples TRBV3-1 (or the pseudogene TRBV3-2) to TRBJ1-2; TRBD1 matches at 8 bases. In germline, CDR1 is LGHDT, CDR2 YNNKEL (reference sequence). J gave up 7 bases and V 1 base, and 5 bases lay outside the gene matches. This CDR3 has 14 residues. For the CDR3, the DNA is TGTGCCAGCAGCCAAGGACAGGGGCAAGGTGGCTACACCTTC. It translates to CASSQGQGQGGYTF.

This clone was detected only once. The chain is built from TRBV4-3 and TRBJ2-1; 11 bases line up with TRBD1. The germline gives CDR1 LGHNA, CDR2 YSLEER. With V trimmed by 0 bases and J by 6 bases, 10 bases remained unmatched. This CDR3 region has 18 residues. CDR3 sequence: CASSQDLGPGTGGNEQFF. Here the CDR3 DNA reads TGCGCCAGCAGCCAAGATTTGGGACCCGGGACAGGGGGCAATGAGCAGTTCTTC.

CDR3 coding DNA: TGTGCCAGCTCAGGAAGCTCAGGGACTGAAGCTTTCTTT. This encodes CASSGSSGTEAFF. The chain carries TRBV18 and TRBJ1-1; perhaps TRBD1 as D (5 bases). The V gene lost 5 bases and the J gene lost 5 bases, with 12 bases spanning the gap. This CDR3 contains 13 residues. Germline V gives CDR1 KGHSH, CDR2 LQKENI.

This clone was recorded once. The chain is built from TRBV28 and TRBJ1-4; TRBD1 aligns across 9 bases. The CDR3 is 15 residues long. The ends lost 4 bases at V and 8 bases at J; junction bases unmatched: 8. Germline V gene sequence: CDR1 MDHEN, CDR2 SYDVKM. The CDR3 loop is CASSSTGGIREKLFF. As DNA, the CDR3 is TGTGCCAGCAGTTCCACAGGGGGCATTCGGGAAAAACTGTTTTTT.

The DNA of the CDR3 is TGTGCCAGCAGCCTGGGACAGCCGAACACTGAAGCTTTCTTT. Translating it yields CASSLGQPNTEAFF. The chain has TRBV3-1 (or the pseudogene TRBV3-2) and TRBJ1-1, with 7 bases lining up with TRBD1. Germline-derived CDR1 and CDR2 are LGHDT and YNNKEL (reference sequence). This CDR3 spans 14 amino acids. The V segment lost 4 bases and the J segment 1 base; nucleotides outside the gene matches: 3.